One T cell receptor (beta chain) is described in this entry. The data stem from a study of control samples from healthy donors and cancer patients. Measured with immunoSEQ multiplex PCR; TCRdb has only the in-frame clones, and not every one. The sample includes approximately 100,000 clones, 90% of them seen just once. The CDR3 contains 13 residues. Trimming removed 1 base from V and 7 bases from J, with 11 bases in between. Germline CDR1 is SEHNR and CDR2 is FQNEAQ (reference sequence). The sample was blood. The chain is built from TRBV7-9 and TRBJ2-7, with D perhaps TRBD2 (5 bases). This TCR was recovered from a woman younger than 30 in good health. Here the CDR3 reads CASSLGASGEQYF. The CDR3 DNA sequence: TGTGCCAGCAGCTTAGGCGCCTCGGGGGAGCAGTACTTC.